A selection of T cell receptor beta chains follows, all from one sample in a study of blood T cell repertoires in COVID-19. Profiling relied on immunoSEQ multiplex PCR, and the TCRdb table lists in-frame clones only, not all of them. The sample lists about 300,000 clones, 87% occurring once. Material for sequencing was PBMCs or T cells enriched from blood (not recorded which). These receptors came from a woman between 25 and 40 years old who had recovered from COVID-19. CDR3s include the opening cysteine and the closing phenylalanine or tryptophan. The D gene is left open where the match is weak. Expanded clones get a size class; other rows say once, few or many, or leave the size out.

abundance | j_gene | d_gene | v_gene | CDR3nt | CDR3aa
few | TRBJ1-2 | TRBD1 | TRBV27 | TGTGCCAGCGGCCGTGGGGACAGCTACTATGGCTACACCTTC | CASGRGDSYYGYTF
- | TRBJ1-5 | - | TRBV15 | TGTGCCACCTCCCTCTATAGCAATCAGCCCCAGCATTTT | CATSLYSNQPQHF
- | TRBJ2-3 | - | TRBV9 | TGTGCCAGCAGCGTAGTTGGGACTAGCACAGATACGCAGTATTTT | CASSVVGTSTDTQYF
- | TRBJ1-1 | - | TRBV7-8 | TGTGCCAGCAGCTTCACTATCATGAACACTGAAGCTTTCTTT | CASSFTIMNTEAFF
- | TRBJ2-3 | TRBD2 | TRBV6-5 | TGTGCCAGCAGACGGGGGGAGGATACGCAGTATTTT | CASRRGEDTQYF
once | TRBJ1-1 | - | TRBV5-1 | TGCGCCAGCAGCCTCGGGACACTACGTGAAGCTTTCTTT | CASSLGTLREAFF
- | TRBJ1-1 | - | TRBV12-3/TRBV12-4 | TGTGCCAGCAGCCAGTACACTGAAGCTTTCTTT | CASSQYTEAFF
- | TRBJ1-2 | TRBD1 | TRBV7-9 | TGTGCCATCACCGGGACAGCCCATCCTAACTATGGCTACACCTTC | CAITGTAHPNYGYTF
- | TRBJ1-4 | - | TRBV4-2 | TGTGCCAGCAGCCAAGATACAGGTTCTAATGAAAAACTGTTTTTT | CASSQDTGSNEKLFF
- | TRBJ1-2 | TRBD1 | TRBV5-4 | TGTGCCAGCAGCCTAAGGGACAGGGAAATCTATGGCTACACCTTC | CASSLRDREIYGYTF
once | TRBJ2-1 | - | TRBV11-2 | TGTGCCAGCAGCTTAGTGCGGGCGAGCTCCTACAATGAGCAGTTCTTC | CASSLVRASSYNEQFF
- | TRBJ1-5 | - | TRBV6-5 | TGTGCCAGCAGTTACTCGAGCGGGGGCCGACAGCCCCAGCATTTT | CASSYSSGGRQPQHF
- | TRBJ2-1 | - | TRBV2 | TGTGCCAGCAGTGTGCGGCTAGCCCTCTCCTACAATGAGCAGTTCTTC | CASSVRLALSYNEQFF
- | TRBJ1-4 | - | TRBV5-1 | TGCGCCAGCAGCTTGGTTCCGTCGGAGTATCGTGAAAAACTGTTTTTT | CASSLVPSEYREKLFF
- | TRBJ2-2 | - | TRBV5-6 | TGTGCCAGCAGCGGCCGGGGGGCGGTCACCGGGGAGCTGTTTTTT | CASSGRGAVTGELFF
- | TRBJ1-2 | - | TRBV30 | TGTGCCTGGAGTGTACTAGGGCACGGGGTAGCTGGCTACACCTTC | CAWSVLGHGVAGYTF
- | TRBJ1-6 | - | TRBV5-1 | TGCGCCAGCAGCTTGGCGGCAGGCGATAATTCACCCCTCCACTTT | CASSLAAGDNSPLHF
- | TRBJ2-1 | - | TRBV5-4 | TGTGCCAGCAGCTTGTCTCTAGCCAATGAGCAGTTCTTC | CASSLSLANEQFF
- | TRBJ2-1 | - | TRBV29-1 | TGCAGCGTTGAGTACCCGAGGGGGAGGGATGAGCAGTTCTTC | CSVEYPRGRDEQFF
- | TRBJ1-4 | - | TRBV30 | TGTGCCGGTAATACCTATAATGAAAAACTGTTTTTT | CAGNTYNEKLFF
- | TRBJ1-1 | - | TRBV3-1/TRBV3-2 | TGTGCCAGCAGTTACGGACAAGCGAACACTGAAGCTTTCTTT | CASSYGQANTEAFF
once | TRBJ2-5 | - | TRBV5-6 | TGTGCCAGCAGCCAGCCGTGGTACGGCAGGGGTGAGACCCAGTACTTC | CASSQPWYGRGETQYF
- | TRBJ1-2 | TRBD1 | TRBV19 | TGTGCCAGTAGTATACGGGGACAGAACTATGGCTACACCTTC | CASSIRGQNYGYTF
- | TRBJ1-2 | - | TRBV9 | TGTGCCAGCAGCGTAGAGGGGCTCTATGGCTACACCTTC | CASSVEGLYGYTF
once | TRBJ2-1 | TRBD2 | TRBV6-2/TRBV6-3 | TGTGCCAGCAGTACCAGGGGACTAGCGGGGCGTGAGCAGTTCTTC | CASSTRGLAGREQFF
- | TRBJ1-1 | TRBD1 | TRBV29-1 | TGCAGCGTGGAAGGGGGCAACACTGAAGCTTTCTTT | CSVEGGNTEAFF